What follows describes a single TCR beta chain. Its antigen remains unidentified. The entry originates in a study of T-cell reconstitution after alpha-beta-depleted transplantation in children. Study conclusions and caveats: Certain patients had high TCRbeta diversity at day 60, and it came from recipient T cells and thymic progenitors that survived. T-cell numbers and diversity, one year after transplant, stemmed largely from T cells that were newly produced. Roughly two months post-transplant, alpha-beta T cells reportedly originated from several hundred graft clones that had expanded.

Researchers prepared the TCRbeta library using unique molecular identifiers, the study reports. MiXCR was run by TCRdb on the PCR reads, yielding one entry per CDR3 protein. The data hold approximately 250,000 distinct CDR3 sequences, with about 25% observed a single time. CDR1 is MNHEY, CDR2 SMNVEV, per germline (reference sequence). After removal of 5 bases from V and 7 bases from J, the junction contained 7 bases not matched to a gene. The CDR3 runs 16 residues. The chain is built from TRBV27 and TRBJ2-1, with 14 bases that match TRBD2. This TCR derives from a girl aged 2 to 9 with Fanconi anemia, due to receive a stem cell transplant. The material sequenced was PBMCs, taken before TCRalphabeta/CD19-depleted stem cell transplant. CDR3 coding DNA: TGTGCCAGCAGTCGAAGACTAGCGGGAGGGCCGAATGAGCAGTTCTTC. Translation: CASSRRLAGGPNEQFF.